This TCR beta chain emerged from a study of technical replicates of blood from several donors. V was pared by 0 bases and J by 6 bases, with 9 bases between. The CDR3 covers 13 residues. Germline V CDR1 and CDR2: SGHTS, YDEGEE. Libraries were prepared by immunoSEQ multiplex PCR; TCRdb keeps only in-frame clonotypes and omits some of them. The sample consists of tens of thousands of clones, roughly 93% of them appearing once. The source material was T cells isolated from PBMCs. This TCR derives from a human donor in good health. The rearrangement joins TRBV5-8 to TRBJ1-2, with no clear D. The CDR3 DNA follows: TGTGCCAGCAGCTTGGGTTTGGGAGATGGCTACACCTTC. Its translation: CASSLGLGDGYTF.